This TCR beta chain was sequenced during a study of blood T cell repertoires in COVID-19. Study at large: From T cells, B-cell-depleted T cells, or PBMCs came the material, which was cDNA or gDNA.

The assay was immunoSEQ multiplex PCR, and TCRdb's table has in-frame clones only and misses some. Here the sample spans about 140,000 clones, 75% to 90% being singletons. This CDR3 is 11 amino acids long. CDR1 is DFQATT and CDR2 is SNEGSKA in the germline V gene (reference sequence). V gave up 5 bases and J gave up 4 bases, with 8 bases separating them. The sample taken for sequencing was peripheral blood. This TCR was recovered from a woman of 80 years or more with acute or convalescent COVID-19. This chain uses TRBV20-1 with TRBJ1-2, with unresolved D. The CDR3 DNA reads TGCAGTGCTCCGCTAGGCTATGGCTACACCTTC. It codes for CSAPLGYGYTF.